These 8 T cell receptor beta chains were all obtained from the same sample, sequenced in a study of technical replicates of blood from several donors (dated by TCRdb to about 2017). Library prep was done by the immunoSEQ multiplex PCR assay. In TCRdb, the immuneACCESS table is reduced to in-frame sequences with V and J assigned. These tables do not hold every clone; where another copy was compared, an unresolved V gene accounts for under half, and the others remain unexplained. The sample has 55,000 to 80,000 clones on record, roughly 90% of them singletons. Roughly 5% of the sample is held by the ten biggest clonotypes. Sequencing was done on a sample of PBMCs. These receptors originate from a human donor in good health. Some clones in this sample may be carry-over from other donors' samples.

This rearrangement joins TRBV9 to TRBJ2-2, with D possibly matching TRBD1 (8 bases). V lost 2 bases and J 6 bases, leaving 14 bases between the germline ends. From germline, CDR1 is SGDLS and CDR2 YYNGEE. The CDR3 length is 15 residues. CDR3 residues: CASSVPTGGAGELFF. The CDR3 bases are TGTGCCAGCAGCGTTCCCACAGGGGGGGCCGGGGAGCTGTTTTTT.

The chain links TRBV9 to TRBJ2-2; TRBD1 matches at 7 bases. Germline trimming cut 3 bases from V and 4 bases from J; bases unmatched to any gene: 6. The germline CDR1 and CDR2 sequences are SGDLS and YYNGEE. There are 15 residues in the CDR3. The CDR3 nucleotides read TGTGCCAGCAGCGAAAGACAGGGCGGCACCGGGGAGCTGTTTTTT. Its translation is CASSERQGGTGELFF.

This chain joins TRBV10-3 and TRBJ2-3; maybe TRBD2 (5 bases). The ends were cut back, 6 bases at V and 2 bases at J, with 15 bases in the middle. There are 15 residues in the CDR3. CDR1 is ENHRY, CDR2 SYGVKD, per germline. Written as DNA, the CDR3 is TGTGCCATCAGGGGAGACTATATATACACAGATACGCAGTATTTT. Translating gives CAIRGDYIYTDTQYF.

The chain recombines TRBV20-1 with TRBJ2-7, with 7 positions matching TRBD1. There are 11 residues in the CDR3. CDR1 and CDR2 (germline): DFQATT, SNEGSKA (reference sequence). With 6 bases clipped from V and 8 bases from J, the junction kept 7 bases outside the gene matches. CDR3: CSAQGVGKQYF. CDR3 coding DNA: TGCAGTGCCCAGGGGGTAGGCAAGCAGTACTTC.

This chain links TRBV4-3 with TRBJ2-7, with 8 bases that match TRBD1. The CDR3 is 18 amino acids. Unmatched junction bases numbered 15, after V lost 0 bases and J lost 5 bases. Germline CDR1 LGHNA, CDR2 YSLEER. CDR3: CASSQEWSGGNAYDEQYF. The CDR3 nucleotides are TGCGCCAGCAGCCAAGAATGGTCAGGGGGCAATGCCTACGACGAGCAGTACTTC.

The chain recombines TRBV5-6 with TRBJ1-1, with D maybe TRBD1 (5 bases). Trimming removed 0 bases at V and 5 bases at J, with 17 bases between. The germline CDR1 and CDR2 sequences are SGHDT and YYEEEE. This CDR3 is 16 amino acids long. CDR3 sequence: CASSLDLGGVKTEAFF. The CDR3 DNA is TGTGCCAGCAGCTTGGATTTAGGAGGGGTAAAGACTGAAGCTTTCTTT.

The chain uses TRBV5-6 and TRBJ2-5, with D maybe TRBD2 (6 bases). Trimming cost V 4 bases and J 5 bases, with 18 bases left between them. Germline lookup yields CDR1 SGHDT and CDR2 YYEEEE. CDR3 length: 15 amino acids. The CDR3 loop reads CASSLPPGVGETQYF. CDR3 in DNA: TGTGCCAGCAGCCTCCCCCCGGGAGTGGGGGAGACCCAGTACTTC.

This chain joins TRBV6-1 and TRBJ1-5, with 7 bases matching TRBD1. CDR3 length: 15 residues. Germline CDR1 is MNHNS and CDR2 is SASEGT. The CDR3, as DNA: TGTGCTGGGGAAGGGGGCCCCCCTAGCAATCAGCCCCAGCATTTT. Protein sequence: CAGEGGPPSNQPQHF.